These 7 T cell receptor beta chains share one sample of origin, sequenced in a study of T cell repertoires in cytomegalovirus infection. TCRdb analysed the reads with MiXCR anew, one entry per CDR3 protein. In the table there are fewer than 550,000 distinct CDR3 sequences, about 17% of which are singletons. The sample comprised CD8+ T cells from PBMCs. The receptors shown here come from a human donor in good health (CMV status not recorded). Some clones in this sample may be carry-over from other donors' samples.

This clonotype was seen at least ten times. This chain joins TRBV11-2 and TRBJ1-1; 9 positions agree with TRBD1. CDR1 and CDR2 (germline): SGHAT, FQNNGV. The length of the CDR3 is 16 residues. The V and J ends lost 6 bases and 3 bases, in that order; junction bases with no gene match: 11. CDR3 protein: CASRQWDRAMDTEAFF. CDR3 coding DNA: TGTGCCAGCAGACAATGGGACAGGGCCATGGACACTGAAGCTTTCTTT. The variable domain in full, completed from reference TRBV11-2 and TRBJ1-1, reads EAGVAQSPRYKIIEKRQSVAFWCNPISGHATLYWYQQILGQGPKLLIQFQNNGVVDDSQLPKDRFSAERLKGVDSTLKIQPAKLEDSAVYLCASRQWDRAMDTEAFFGQGTRLTVV.

This clonotype has at least ten counts. V is TRBV25-1 and J is TRBJ2-3; D not certain. The germline gives CDR1 MGHDK, CDR2 SYGVNS. CDR3 size: 13 residues. Trimming took 5 bases from V and 2 from J, leaving 8 bases between them. CDR3: CASSRATTDTQYF. The CDR3 DNA reads as TGTGCCAGCAGTCGGGCCACCACAGATACGCAGTATTTT. Using reference TRBV25-1 and TRBJ2-3 for the parts outside the CDR3, the full variable domain is EADIYQTPRYLVIGTGKKITLECSQTMGHDKMYWYQQDPGMELHLIHYSYGVNSTEKGDLSSESTVSRIRTEHFPLTLESARPSHTSQYLCASSRATTDTQYFGPGTRLTVL.

With respect to this clonotype: Just one base apart from a much larger clone, this may be a read error. The V gene is TRBV25-1, the J gene TRBJ1-1; tentative D call: TRBD1 (5 bases). The germline gives CDR1 MGHDK, CDR2 SYGVNS. The CDR3 runs 15 residues. The CDR3 sequence is CASSEYGAGSTEDFF. The CDR3 nucleotides are TGTGCCAGCAGTGAATATGGGGCAGGGAGCACTGAAGATTTCTTT.

V usage is TRBV6-4 and J usage is TRBJ1-1, with TRBD1 as a possible D gene (5 bases). From germline, CDR1 is MRHNA and CDR2 SNTAGT. This CDR3 contains 12 residues. The V end was cut by 9 bases, the J end by 7 bases, with 15 bases between. Here the CDR3 DNA reads TGTGCCAGTAAAGACGGTAGGGGTGAAGCTTTCTTT. Translating gives CASKDGRGEAFF.

The V and J genes are TRBV7-9 and TRBJ2-1; TRBD1 aligns across 7 bases. Germline V gene sequence: CDR1 SEHNR, CDR2 FQNEAQ (reference sequence). J was trimmed by 4 bases and V by 3 bases; bases with no gene match: 6. The CDR3 spans 15 residues. The CDR3 here is CASSFLTGKYNEQFF. The CDR3, as DNA: TGTGCCAGCAGCTTCCTGACAGGGAAATACAATGAGCAGTTCTTC.

At least ten counts were recorded for this clonotype. This chain connects TRBV11-2 to TRBJ2-2, with TRBD2 as a possible D gene (7 bases). From germline, CDR1 is SGHAT and CDR2 FQNNGV. The CDR3 spans 16 residues. With 4 bases removed from V and 7 bases from J, the gap between germline ends came to 19 bases. Here the CDR3 DNA reads TGTGCCAGCAGCTCCTCTGGGGGCGGGAGAAACGGGGAGCTGTTTTTT. Translation: CASSSSGGGRNGELFF.

This clonotype came up many times. The chain couples TRBV7-2 to TRBJ1-6; D call uncertain. Trimming took off 1 base at V and 0 bases at J, with 10 bases between the two ends. Germline-derived CDR1 and CDR2 are SGHTA and FQGNSA. There are 17 residues in the CDR3. The CDR3 loop is CASSLVSVSSYNSPLHF. Here the CDR3 DNA reads TGTGCCAGCAGCTTAGTTTCAGTTAGCTCCTATAATTCACCCCTCCACTTT. Filled out from reference TRBV7-2 and TRBJ1-6, the complete variable domain reads GAGVSQSPSNKVTEKGKDVELRCDPISGHTALYWYRQSLGQGLEFLIYFQGNSAPDKSGLPSDRFSAERTGGSVSTLTIQRTQQEDSAVYLCASSLVSVSSYNSPLHFGNGTRLTVT.